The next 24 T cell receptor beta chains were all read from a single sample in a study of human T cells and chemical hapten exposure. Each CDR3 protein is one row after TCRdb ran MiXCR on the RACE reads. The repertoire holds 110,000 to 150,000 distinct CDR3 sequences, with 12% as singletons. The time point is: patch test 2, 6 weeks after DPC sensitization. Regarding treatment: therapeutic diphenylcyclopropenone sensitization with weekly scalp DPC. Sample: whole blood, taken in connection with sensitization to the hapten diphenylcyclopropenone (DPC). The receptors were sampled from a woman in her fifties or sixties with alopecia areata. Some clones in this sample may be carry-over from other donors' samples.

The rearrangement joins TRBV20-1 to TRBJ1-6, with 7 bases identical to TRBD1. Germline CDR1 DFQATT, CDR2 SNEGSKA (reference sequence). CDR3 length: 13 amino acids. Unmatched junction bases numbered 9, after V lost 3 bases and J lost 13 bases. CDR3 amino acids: CSASVQGIVPLHF. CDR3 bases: TGCAGTGCTAGCGTACAGGGGATTGTTCCCCTCCACTTT.

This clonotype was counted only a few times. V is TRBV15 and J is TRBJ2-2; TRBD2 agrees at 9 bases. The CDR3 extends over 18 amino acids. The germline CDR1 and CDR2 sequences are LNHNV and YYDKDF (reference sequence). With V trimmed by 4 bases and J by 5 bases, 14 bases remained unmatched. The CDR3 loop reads CATSTTSGTPLGTGELFF. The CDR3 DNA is TGTGCCACCAGCACGACTAGCGGAACCCCCCTGGGGACCGGGGAGCTGTTTTTT.

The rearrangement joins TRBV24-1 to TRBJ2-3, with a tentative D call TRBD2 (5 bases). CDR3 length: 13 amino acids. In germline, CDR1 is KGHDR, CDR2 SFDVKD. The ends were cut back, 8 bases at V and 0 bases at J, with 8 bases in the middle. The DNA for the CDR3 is TGTGCCACCAATCGGGATAGCACAGATACGCAGTATTTT. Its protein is CATNRDSTDTQYF.

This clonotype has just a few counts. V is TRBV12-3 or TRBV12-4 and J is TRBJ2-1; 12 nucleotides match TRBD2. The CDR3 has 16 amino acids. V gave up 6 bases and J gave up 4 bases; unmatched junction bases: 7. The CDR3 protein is CASSRRTSGIYNEQFF. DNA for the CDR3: TGTGCCAGCAGCCGTCGGACTAGCGGGATATACAATGAGCAGTTCTTC.

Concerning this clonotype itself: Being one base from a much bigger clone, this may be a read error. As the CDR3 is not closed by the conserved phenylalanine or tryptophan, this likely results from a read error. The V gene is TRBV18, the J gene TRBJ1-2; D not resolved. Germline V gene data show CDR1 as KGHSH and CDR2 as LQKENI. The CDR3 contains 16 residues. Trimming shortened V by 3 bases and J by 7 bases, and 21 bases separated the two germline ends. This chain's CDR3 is CASSPAFTARMGGYTS. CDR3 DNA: TGTGCCAGCTCACCGGCGTTCACAGCTCGCATGGGTGGCTACACCTCC.

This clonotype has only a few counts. CDR3: CSVVGQGVYEQYF. CDR3 nucleotide sequence: TGCAGCGTTGTAGGACAGGGGGTCTACGAGCAGTACTTC. This rearrangement joins TRBV29-1 to TRBJ2-7; 10 bases match TRBD1. The V gene's germline CDR1 is SQVTM and CDR2 ANQGSEA. The V and J ends lost 4 bases and 3 bases, in that order; junction bases with no gene match: 3. The CDR3 covers 13 residues.

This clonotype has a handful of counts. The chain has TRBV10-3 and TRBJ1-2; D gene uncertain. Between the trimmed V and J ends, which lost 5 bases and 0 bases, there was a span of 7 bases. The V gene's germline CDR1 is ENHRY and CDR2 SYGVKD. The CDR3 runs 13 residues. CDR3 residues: CAISPTTNYGYTF. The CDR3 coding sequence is TGTGCCATCAGTCCGACTACTAACTATGGCTACACCTTC.

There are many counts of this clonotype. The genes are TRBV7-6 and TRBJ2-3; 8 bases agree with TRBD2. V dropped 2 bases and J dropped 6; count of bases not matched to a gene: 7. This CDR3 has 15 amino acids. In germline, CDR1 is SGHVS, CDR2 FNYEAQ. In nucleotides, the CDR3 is TGTGCCAGCAGCTTACTGACTAGCGAACCGGATACGCAGTATTTT. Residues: CASSLLTSEPDTQYF.

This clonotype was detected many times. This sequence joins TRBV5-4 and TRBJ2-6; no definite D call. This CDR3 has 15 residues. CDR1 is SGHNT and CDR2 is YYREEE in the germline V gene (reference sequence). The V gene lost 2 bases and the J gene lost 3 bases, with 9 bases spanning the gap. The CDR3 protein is CASSLVAGGANVLTF. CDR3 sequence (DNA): TGTGCCAGCAGCTTAGTAGCCGGTGGGGCCAACGTCCTGACTTTC.

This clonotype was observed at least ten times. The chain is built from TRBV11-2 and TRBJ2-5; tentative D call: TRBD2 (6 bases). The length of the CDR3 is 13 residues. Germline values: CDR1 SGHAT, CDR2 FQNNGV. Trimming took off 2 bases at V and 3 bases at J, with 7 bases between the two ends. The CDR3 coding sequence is TGTGCCAGCAGCTTATCTAGCGAAGAGACCCAGTACTTC. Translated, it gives CASSLSSEETQYF.

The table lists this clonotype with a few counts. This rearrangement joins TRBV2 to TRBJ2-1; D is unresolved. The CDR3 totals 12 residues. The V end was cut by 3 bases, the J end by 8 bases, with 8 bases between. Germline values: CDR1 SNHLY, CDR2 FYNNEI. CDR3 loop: CASSERFHEQFF. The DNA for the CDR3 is TGTGCCAGCAGTGAGAGGTTTCATGAGCAGTTCTTC.

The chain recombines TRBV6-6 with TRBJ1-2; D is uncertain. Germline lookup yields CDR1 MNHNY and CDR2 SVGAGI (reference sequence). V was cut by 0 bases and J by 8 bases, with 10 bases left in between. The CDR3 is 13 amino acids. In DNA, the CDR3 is TGTGCCAGCAGTTACTCTTGGACGGAAGGCTACACCTTC. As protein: CASSYSWTEGYTF.

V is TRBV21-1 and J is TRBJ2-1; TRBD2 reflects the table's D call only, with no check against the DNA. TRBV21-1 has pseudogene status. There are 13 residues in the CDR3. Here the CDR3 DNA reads TGTGCCAGCAAAGGCGAGGGTATGAATGAGCAGTTCTTC. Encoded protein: CASKGEGMNEQFF.

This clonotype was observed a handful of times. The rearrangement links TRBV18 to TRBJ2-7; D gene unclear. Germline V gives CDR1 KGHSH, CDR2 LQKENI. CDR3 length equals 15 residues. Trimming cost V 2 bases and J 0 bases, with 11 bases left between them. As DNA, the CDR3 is TGTGCCAGCTCACCATTCCAGGCGGCCTCCTACGAGCAGTACTTC. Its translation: CASSPFQAASYEQYF.

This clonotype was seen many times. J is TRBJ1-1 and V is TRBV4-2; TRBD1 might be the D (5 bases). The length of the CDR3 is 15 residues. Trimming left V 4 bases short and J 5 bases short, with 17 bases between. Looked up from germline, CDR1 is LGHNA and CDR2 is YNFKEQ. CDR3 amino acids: CASSRATGTLTEAFF. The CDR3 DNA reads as TGTGCCAGCAGCCGGGCTACCGGGACTTTGACTGAAGCTTTCTTT.

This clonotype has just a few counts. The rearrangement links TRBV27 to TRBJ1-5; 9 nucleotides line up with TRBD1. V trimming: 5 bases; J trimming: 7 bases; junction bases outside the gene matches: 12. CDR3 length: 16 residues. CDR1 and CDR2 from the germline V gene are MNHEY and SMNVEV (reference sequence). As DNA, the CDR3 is TGTGCCAGCAGTACGGGGACAGGGTTACGGGGCCAGCCCCAGCATTTT. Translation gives CASSTGTGLRGQPQHF.

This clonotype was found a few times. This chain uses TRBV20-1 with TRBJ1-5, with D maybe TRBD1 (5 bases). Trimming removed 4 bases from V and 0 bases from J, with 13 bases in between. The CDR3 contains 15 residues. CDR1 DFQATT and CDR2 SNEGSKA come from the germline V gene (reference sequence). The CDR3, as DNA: TGCAGTGCTACTCTCCCGGGGGTTAGCAATCAGCCCCAGCATTTT. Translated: CSATLPGVSNQPQHF.

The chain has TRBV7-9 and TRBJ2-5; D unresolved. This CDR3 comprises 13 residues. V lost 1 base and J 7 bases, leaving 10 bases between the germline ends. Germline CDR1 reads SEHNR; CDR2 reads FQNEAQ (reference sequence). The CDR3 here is CASSLGTPGTQYF. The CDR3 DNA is TGTGCCAGCAGCTTAGGCACCCCGGGGACCCAGTACTTC.

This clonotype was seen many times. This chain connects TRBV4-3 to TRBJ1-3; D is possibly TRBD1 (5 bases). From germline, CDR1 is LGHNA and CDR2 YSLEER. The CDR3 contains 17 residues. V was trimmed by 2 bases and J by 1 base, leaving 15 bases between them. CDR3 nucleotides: TGCGCCAGCAGCCAACTTATCGGGGCGACGTCTGGAAACACCATATATTTT. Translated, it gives CASSQLIGATSGNTIYF.

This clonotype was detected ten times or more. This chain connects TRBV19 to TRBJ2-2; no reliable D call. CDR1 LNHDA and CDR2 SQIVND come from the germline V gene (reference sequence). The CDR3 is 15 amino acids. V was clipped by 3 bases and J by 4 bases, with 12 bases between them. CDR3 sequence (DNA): TGTGCCAGTAGTATTCCGTCCGCAGGCACCGGGGAGCTGTTTTTT. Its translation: CASSIPSAGTGELFF.

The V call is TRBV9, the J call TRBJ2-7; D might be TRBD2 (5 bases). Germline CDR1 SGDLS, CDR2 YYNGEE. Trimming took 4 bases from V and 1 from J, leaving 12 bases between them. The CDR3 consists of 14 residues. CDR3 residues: CASSSRLASYEQYF. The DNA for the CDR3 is TGTGCCAGCAGCTCGCGGCTAGCTTCCTACGAGCAGTACTTC. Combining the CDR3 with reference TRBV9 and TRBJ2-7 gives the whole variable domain DSGVTQTPKHLITATGQRVTLRCSPRSGDLSVYWYQQSLDQGLQFLIQYYNGEERAKGNILERFSAQQFPDLHSELNLSSLELGDSALYFCASSSRLASYEQYFGPGTRLTVT.

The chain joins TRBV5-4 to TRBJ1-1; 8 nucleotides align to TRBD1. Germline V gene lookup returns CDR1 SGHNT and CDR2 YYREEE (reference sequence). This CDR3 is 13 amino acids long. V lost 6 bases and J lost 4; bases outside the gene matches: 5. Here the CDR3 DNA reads TGTGCCAGCATCCTACAGGGGGGCACTGAAGCTTTCTTT. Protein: CASILQGGTEAFF.

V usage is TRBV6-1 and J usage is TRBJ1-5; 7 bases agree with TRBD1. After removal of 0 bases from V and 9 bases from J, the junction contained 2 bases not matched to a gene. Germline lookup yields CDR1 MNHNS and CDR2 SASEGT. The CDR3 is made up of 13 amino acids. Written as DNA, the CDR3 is TGTGCCAGCAGTGAAGCTCGGGACAGGCCCCAGCATTTT. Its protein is CASSEARDRPQHF.

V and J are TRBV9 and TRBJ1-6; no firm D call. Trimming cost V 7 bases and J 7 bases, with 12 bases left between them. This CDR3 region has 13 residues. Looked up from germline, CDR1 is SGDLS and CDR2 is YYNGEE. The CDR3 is CASGPRGNSPLHF. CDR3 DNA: TGTGCCAGCGGGCCTCGCGGGAATTCACCCCTCCACTTT.